A selection of T cell receptor beta chains follows, all from one sample in a study of CD8+ T cells in alopecia areata. Clones were sequenced by immunoSEQ multiplex PCR, and TCRdb holds only the in-frame ones, with some missing. The table records a few hundred thousand clones, under 75% of them present only once. The source material was CD4+ T cells sorted from blood, sampled at week 4, from a patient treated with tofacitinib. The source is a human donor with alopecia areata. Each CDR3 is given without its conserved first and last residue. Each record gives: V gene, CDR3 protein.

TRBV29-1 SVGDSTYGYT
TRBV30 AWSLLIEQF
TRBV27 ASSLWAGGETQY
TRBV4-3 ASSQEGTSYEQY
TRBV7-9 ASSLSGEGTNEKLF
TRBV12-5 ASGLALQGNYGYT
TRBV2 ASSEEAYSAYGYT
TRBV7-2 ASSSRESGGAGTGELF
TRBV30 AWSIQGGYGYT
TRBV5-1 ASVSAGGDTQY
TRBV27 ASSLRLNTGELF
TRBV7-9 ASSLWEGEDTQY
TRBV29-1 SVVEGLADTQY
TRBV4-3 ASSPGTSGGLDTQY
TRBV5-4 ASSRRGASTDTQY
TRBV14 ASSQTVASGANVLT